The 27 T cell receptor beta chains below all came from one sample that was sequenced in a study of control samples from healthy donors and cancer patients. Sequencing was performed with immunoSEQ multiplex PCR; in TCRdb, only in-frame clones are kept and a portion is missing. This sample has 150,000 to 200,000 clones; 85% to 95% occur once, and the top ten carry over 4%. The sample comprised blood. These receptors were obtained from a woman in her sixties or seventies in good health.

V usage is TRBV10-1 and J usage is TRBJ1-4, with no clear D. Looked up from germline, CDR1 is WNHNN and CDR2 is SYGVQD (reference sequence). This CDR3 is 12 amino acids long. Trimming removed 6 bases from V and 8 bases from J, with 10 bases in between. CDR3: CASSDLQEKLFF. The DNA for the CDR3 is TGCGCCAGCAGCGATCTACAGGAAAAACTGTTTTTT.

The rearrangement uses TRBV9 and TRBJ2-6; D is uncertain. V lost 4 bases, J lost 0 bases, and 8 bases lay in between. This CDR3 is built from 15 residues. Germline CDR1 and CDR2: SGDLS and YYNGEE. The CDR3 loop is CASSLGLSGANVLTF. The CDR3, as DNA: TGTGCCAGCAGCCTCGGTCTCTCTGGGGCCAACGTCCTGACTTTC. The whole variable domain, filled in from reference TRBV9 and TRBJ2-6, reads DSGVTQTPKHLITATGQRVTLRCSPRSGDLSVYWYQQSLDQGLQFLIQYYNGEERAKGNILERFSAQQFPDLHSELNLSSLELGDSALYFCASSLGLSGANVLTFGAGSRLTVL.

This clone was observed a few times. The chain employs TRBV3-1 (or the pseudogene TRBV3-2) and TRBJ1-2; D gene uncertain. The CDR3 runs to 17 residues. Trimming pared 6 bases from V and 2 bases from J, leaving 22 bases between. Looked up from germline, CDR1 is LGHDT and CDR2 is YNNKEL (reference sequence). CDR3 sequence reads: CASSRQSSGRRNYGYTF. The CDR3 DNA is TGTGCCAGCAGTCGCCAGTCGTCGGGTCGGAGAAACTATGGCTACACCTTC.

The chain uses TRBV10-3 and TRBJ1-1; D uncertain. This CDR3 contains 12 residues. CDR1 is ENHRY, CDR2 SYGVKD, per germline. Trimming left V 8 bases short and J 4 bases short, with 11 bases between. The CDR3 DNA follows: TGTGCCATCCGCGCTGGCATCACTGAAGCTTTCTTT. Translation: CAIRAGITEAFF.

The chain combines TRBV7-9 with TRBJ2-7, with D possibly called TRBD1 or TRBD2 (6 bases each). From germline, CDR1 is SEHNR and CDR2 FQNEAQ (reference sequence). The CDR3 spans 15 residues. V lost 4 bases and J lost 5, with 18 bases in between. The CDR3 DNA reads as TGTGCCAGCAGCTCCGAGGGGGGACTCTTCCACGAGCAGTACTTC. Amino acid sequence: CASSSEGGLFHEQYF.

This chain uses TRBV3-1 (or the pseudogene TRBV3-2) with TRBJ2-7, with TRBD1 identical over 7 bases. The CDR3 sequence is 15 residues long. CDR1 and CDR2 (germline): LGHDT, YNNKEL (reference sequence). The ends lost 2 bases at V and 4 bases at J; junction bases unmatched: 8. The CDR3: CASSQSDRVTYEQYF. CDR3 nucleotides: TGTGCCAGCAGCCAATCTGACAGGGTAACATACGAGCAGTACTTC.

In its sample, this clone was seen once. The chain combines TRBV5-6 with TRBJ1-5; D not certain. The germline V gene encodes CDR1 SGHDT and CDR2 YYEEEE. V was cut by 1 base and J by 7 bases, with 12 bases left in between. This CDR3 contains 14 residues. This CDR3 is CASSLKAVTQPQHF. CDR3 DNA: TGTGCCAGCAGCTTGAAGGCAGTCACCCAGCCCCAGCATTTT.

This rearrangement joins TRBV12-3 or TRBV12-4 to TRBJ1-2, with D uncertain. CDR3 size: 13 residues. Between the trimmed V and J ends, which lost 3 bases and 4 bases, there was a span of 9 bases. CDR3 nucleotide sequence: TGTGCCAGCAGTTTCGAAAGGACCTATGGCTACACCTTC. This codes for CASSFERTYGYTF.

The chain recombines TRBV19 with TRBJ1-3, with unresolved D. V lost 7 bases, J lost 0 bases, and 19 bases lay in between. Germline CDR1 reads LNHDA; CDR2 reads SQIVND (reference sequence). The CDR3 runs 17 residues. The CDR3 DNA follows: TGTGCCAGTAAATCCCTCGCCCAGTCGAGCTCTGGAAACACCATATATTTT. This translates into CASKSLAQSSSGNTIYF. Complete variable domain (other parts from reference TRBV19 and TRBJ1-3): DGGITQSPKYLFRKEGQNVTLSCEQNLNHDAMYWYRQDPGQGLRLIYYSQIVNDFQKGDIAEGYSVSREKKESFPLTVTSAQKNPTAFYLCASKSLAQSSSGNTIYFGEGSWLTVV.

V and J are TRBV29-1 and TRBJ1-1; no reliable D call. This CDR3 contains 12 residues. The V and J ends lost 7 bases and 5 bases respectively, with 14 bases between them. Per germline, CDR1 SQVTM and CDR2 ANQGSEA. The CDR3 DNA is TGCAGCGCTAGATTCGTAGGGACTGAAGCTTTCTTT. Encoded protein: CSARFVGTEAFF. The entire variable domain, with the rest obtained from reference TRBV29-1 and TRBJ1-1, is as follows: SAVISQKPSRDICQRGTSLTIQCQVDSQVTMMFWYRQQPGQSLTLIATANQGSEATYESGFVIDKFPISRPNLTFSTLTVSNMSPEDSSIYLCSARFVGTEAFFGQGTRLTVV.

The V gene is TRBV27, the J gene TRBJ2-7, with 10 nucleotides matching TRBD2. The CDR3 has 13 residues. CDR1 and CDR2 (germline): MNHEY, SMNVEV (reference sequence). The CDR3 region is CAIRRAGGNEQYF. DNA for the CDR3: TGTGCTATAAGGAGAGCGGGGGGGAACGAGCAGTACTTC.

CDR3 nucleotide sequence: TGTGCCAGCAGCGGGACAGACGCCCATGGCTACACCTTC. Its translation is CASSGTDAHGYTF. J is TRBJ1-2 and V is TRBV11-2; 7 nucleotides match TRBD1. V shed 5 bases and J 6 bases; nucleotides not matched to a gene: 6. The CDR3 contains 13 residues. Germline CDR1 and CDR2: SGHAT and FQNNGV.

The rearrangement uses TRBV3-1 (or the pseudogene TRBV3-2) and TRBJ1-2; no clear D. With 0 bases removed from V and 7 bases from J, the gap between germline ends came to 12 bases. CDR1 is LGHDT and CDR2 is YNNKEL in the germline V gene (reference sequence). The CDR3 contains 14 residues. The CDR3: CASSQDQAGGGYTF. CDR3 DNA sequence: TGTGCCAGCAGCCAAGATCAAGCAGGTGGTGGCTACACCTTC.

The chain recombines TRBV9 with TRBJ1-5; D call uncertain. The CDR3 covers 14 residues. Between the trimmed V and J ends, which lost 3 bases and 5 bases, there was a span of 12 bases. CDR1 is SGDLS, CDR2 YYNGEE, per germline. The CDR3 DNA is TGTGCCAGCAGCGGAGATGATTATTATCAGCCCCAGCATTTT. Protein product: CASSGDDYYQPQHF.

The rearrangement uses TRBV5-5 and TRBJ1-2, with D unclear. The V gene's germline CDR1 is SGHKS and CDR2 YYEKEE (reference sequence). CDR3 length equals 13 residues. V was cut by 3 bases and J by 2 bases, with 8 bases left in between. The CDR3 spells CASSSEENYGYTF. The DNA for the CDR3 is TGTGCCAGCAGCTCGGAGGAAAACTATGGCTACACCTTC.

CDR3 sequence reads: CASSLSPGAGYYEQYF. The CDR3 region has the DNA TGTGCCAGCAGTTTATCCCCAGGAGCGGGGTACTACGAGCAGTACTTC. J is TRBJ2-7 and V is TRBV27; TRBD2 matches at 7 bases. V was pared by 0 bases and J by 3 bases, with 8 bases of the junction left unmatched. The CDR3 covers 16 residues. The germline V gene has CDR1 MNHEY and CDR2 SMNVEV (reference sequence).

In its sample, this clone was seen once. This chain links TRBV19 with TRBJ2-1; D might be TRBD1 (5 bases). The length of the CDR3 is 17 residues. V was pared by 3 bases and J by 3 bases, with 18 bases between. Germline-derived CDR1 and CDR2 are LNHDA and SQIVND (reference sequence). The chain's CDR3 is CASSIRIGQGNYNEQFF. The CDR3 bases are TGTGCCAGTAGTATTCGTATCGGTCAGGGAAACTACAATGAGCAGTTCTTC.

The chain employs TRBV30 and TRBJ1-2; maybe TRBD1 (5 bases). CDR3 size: 15 residues. Germline values: CDR1 GTSNPN, CDR2 SVGIG (reference sequence). The germline V and J ends were trimmed by 1 base and 3 bases, with 15 bases remaining between them. The CDR3 here is CAWSGGERTYYGYTF. In nucleotides, the CDR3 is TGTGCCTGGAGTGGGGGGGAGCGCACGTACTATGGCTACACCTTC.

This sequence joins TRBV9 and TRBJ1-2; TRBD1 agrees at 11 bases. The CDR3 loop spans 15 amino acids. V lost 0 bases to trimming and J lost 5 bases; unmatched junction nucleotides: 3. Germline assignment: CDR1 SGDLS and CDR2 YYNGEE. CDR3 sequence: CASSVEGQGAYGYTF. Written as DNA, the CDR3 is TGTGCCAGCAGCGTAGAAGGACAGGGGGCATATGGCTACACCTTC.

The rearrangement joins TRBV7-8 to TRBJ2-5, with 7 bases matching TRBD1. V lost 7 bases to trimming and J lost 5 bases; unmatched junction nucleotides: 7. This CDR3 comprises 13 residues. Germline-derived CDR1 and CDR2 are SGHVS and FQNEAQ. As DNA, the CDR3 is TGTGCCAGCATAATCGACAGGGCGGAGACCCAGTACTTC. Encoded protein: CASIIDRAETQYF. Drawing the rest from reference TRBV7-8 and TRBJ2-5, the complete variable domain is GAGVSQSPRYKVAKRGQDVALRCDPISGHVSLFWYQQALGQGPEFLTYFQNEAQLDKSGLPSDRFFAERPEGSVSTLKIQRTQQEDSAVYLCASIIDRAETQYFGPGTRLLVL.

The chain recombines TRBV19 with TRBJ1-2; the D gene is possibly TRBD1 (5 bases). V was shortened by 3 bases and J by 3 bases, with 8 bases between the two germline ends. Germline CDR1 reads LNHDA; CDR2 reads SQIVND (reference sequence). This CDR3 is 13 amino acids long. CDR3 region: CASSITGDYGYTF. The CDR3 region has the DNA TGTGCCAGTAGTATCACGGGGGACTATGGCTACACCTTC.

The chain uses TRBV6-5 and TRBJ1-2, with 9 bases that match TRBD1. Germline lookup yields CDR1 MNHEY and CDR2 SVGAGI. The V segment lost 6 bases and the J segment 3 bases; nucleotides outside the gene matches: 5. CDR3 length equals 14 residues. CDR3 nucleotide sequence: TGTGCCAGCAGCGACCGGGACAGGGACTATGGCTACACCTTC. This encodes CASSDRDRDYGYTF.

The chain is built from TRBV11-2 and TRBJ1-1; TRBD1 is a possible D gene (6 bases). The V gene lost 3 bases and the J gene lost 7 bases, with 21 bases spanning the gap. The germline V gene encodes CDR1 SGHAT and CDR2 FQNNGV. The CDR3 covers 16 residues. The CDR3 DNA is TGTGCCAGCAGCTTTTTGGTAACCGACAGGCCCCGTGAAGCTTTCTTT. Protein: CASSFLVTDRPREAFF.

This clone was recorded only once. J is TRBJ2-3 and V is TRBV9; possibly TRBD1 or TRBD2 for D (7 bases each). Germline V gene data show CDR1 as SGDLS and CDR2 as YYNGEE. There are 16 residues in the CDR3. V was shortened by 4 bases and J by 6 bases, with 21 bases between the two germline ends. The CDR3 DNA follows: TGTGCCAGCAGCCCCCGGGGGGACAGCCAGGGGGATACGCAGTATTTT. Amino acid sequence: CASSPRGDSQGDTQYF.

This sequence joins TRBV4-2 and TRBJ2-3, with 12 bases aligning to TRBD2. Per the germline V gene, CDR1 is LGHNA and CDR2 is YNFKEQ. J lost 0 bases, V lost 4 bases, and 17 bases had no gene match. CDR3 length equals 21 residues. The CDR3 coding sequence is TGTGCCAGCAGCCGATACCAGGCTAGCGGGGGGGCCGGAGGAAGCACAGATACGCAGTATTTT. This sequence encodes CASSRYQASGGAGGSTDTQYF.

This chain connects TRBV3-1 (or the pseudogene TRBV3-2) to TRBJ1-1; 10 nucleotides agree with TRBD1. The CDR3 sequence is 15 residues long. The V segment lost 2 bases and the J segment 5 bases; nucleotides outside the gene matches: 5. CDR1 and CDR2 (germline): LGHDT, YNNKEL (reference sequence). CDR3 DNA sequence: TGTGCCAGCAGCCAAATCGGACAGGGGGAGACTGAAGCTTTCTTT. It translates to CASSQIGQGETEAFF.

This clone turned up a few times. The chain employs TRBV19 and TRBJ1-3, with 7 positions matching TRBD1. Germline-derived CDR1 and CDR2 are LNHDA and SQIVND (reference sequence). V lost 6 bases, J lost 4 bases, and 9 bases stayed unmatched. CDR3 length: 15 amino acids. The CDR3 spells CASRTDRVVGNTIYF. The CDR3 nucleotides are TGTGCCAGTAGAACCGACAGGGTCGTAGGAAACACCATATATTTT. Using reference TRBV19 and TRBJ1-3 for the parts outside the CDR3, the full variable domain is DGGITQSPKYLFRKEGQNVTLSCEQNLNHDAMYWYRQDPGQGLRLIYYSQIVNDFQKGDIAEGYSVSREKKESFPLTVTSAQKNPTAFYLCASRTDRVVGNTIYFGEGSWLTVV.